This TCR beta chain is drawn from a study of shared clonotypes between healthy human individuals. Overall study: A donor's plate count was three for CD4 naive and three for CD4 memory; CD8 naive had two and CD8 memory one.

Notes on this clone: One end of the junction is discordant with germline, which a read error may explain.

The CDR3 has 15 residues. CDR1 and CDR2 from the germline V gene are SGHTS and YDEGEE. A deep-level run was used for the assay. Repertoires were generated with immunoSEQ multiplex PCR, while TCRdb's copy carries only in-frame clones and drops some. Of some 2.1 million clones listed, roughly 94% are singletons. Sequencing used naive CD4+ T cells sorted from blood. Specified subset: CD45RA+ positively selected. The chain carries TRBV5-8 and TRBJ1-3; 9 bases match TRBD1. The TCR was taken from a man between 18 and 29 years old in good health. The chain's CDR3 is CASSLGQGARNTIYF. The CDR3 DNA is TGTGCCAGCAGTTTGGGACAGGGAGCGCGAAACACCATATATTTT.